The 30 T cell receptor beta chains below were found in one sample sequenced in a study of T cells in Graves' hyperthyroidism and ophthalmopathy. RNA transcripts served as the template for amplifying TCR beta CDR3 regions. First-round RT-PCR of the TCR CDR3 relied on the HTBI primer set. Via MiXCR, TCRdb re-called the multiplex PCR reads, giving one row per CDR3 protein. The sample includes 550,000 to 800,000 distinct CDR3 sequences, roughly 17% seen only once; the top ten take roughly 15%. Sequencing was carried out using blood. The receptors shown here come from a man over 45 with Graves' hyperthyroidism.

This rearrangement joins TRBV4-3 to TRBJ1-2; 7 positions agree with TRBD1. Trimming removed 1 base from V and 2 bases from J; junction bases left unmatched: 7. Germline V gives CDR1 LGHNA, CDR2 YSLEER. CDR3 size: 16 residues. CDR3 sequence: CASSQVQRQGNYGYTF. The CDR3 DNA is TGCGCCAGCAGCCAAGTACAAAGACAGGGAAACTATGGCTACACCTTC.

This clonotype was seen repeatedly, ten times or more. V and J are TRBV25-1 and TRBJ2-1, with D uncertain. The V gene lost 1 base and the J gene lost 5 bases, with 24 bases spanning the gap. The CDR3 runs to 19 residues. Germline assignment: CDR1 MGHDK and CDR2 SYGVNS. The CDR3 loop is CASSESPSRKTYHNNEQFF. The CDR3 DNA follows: TGTGCCAGCAGTGAATCACCTTCGAGAAAAACTTATCACAACAATGAGCAGTTCTTC.

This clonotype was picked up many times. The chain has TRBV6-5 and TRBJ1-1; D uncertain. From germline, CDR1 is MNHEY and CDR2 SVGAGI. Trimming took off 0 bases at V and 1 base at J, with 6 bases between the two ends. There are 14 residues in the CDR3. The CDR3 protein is CASSYSGRNTEAFF. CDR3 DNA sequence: TGTGCCAGCAGTTACTCCGGGCGGAACACTGAAGCTTTCTTT.

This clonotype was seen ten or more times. In nucleotides, the CDR3 is TGTGCCAGCAGCTTATTAGGCGGGAGAGATGAGCAGTACTTC. Translated: CASSLLGGRDEQYF. The chain has TRBV7-3 and TRBJ2-7, with 7 bases fitting TRBD2. CDR3 length: 14 residues. V was pared by 2 bases and J by 7 bases, with 8 bases of the junction left unmatched. CDR1 and CDR2 from the germline V gene are SGHTA and FQGTGA. The full variable domain, with the rest looked up from reference TRBV7-3 and TRBJ2-7, is GAGVSQTPSNKVTEKGKYVELRCDPISGHTALYWYRQSLGQGPEFLIYFQGTGAADDSGLPNDRFFAVRPEGSVSTLKIQRTERGDSAVYLCASSLLGGRDEQYFGPGTRLTVT.

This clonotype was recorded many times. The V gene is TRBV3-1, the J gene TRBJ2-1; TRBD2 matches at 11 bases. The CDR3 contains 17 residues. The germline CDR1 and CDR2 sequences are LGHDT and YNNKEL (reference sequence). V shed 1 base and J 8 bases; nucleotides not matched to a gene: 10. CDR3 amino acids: CASSQVILAGVVDEQFF. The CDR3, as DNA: TGTGCCAGCAGCCAAGTCATACTAGCGGGAGTTGTCGATGAGCAGTTCTTC.

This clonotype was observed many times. CDR3: CASSGTSANTGELFF. DNA of the CDR3: TGTGCCAGCAGTGGAACTAGCGCGAACACCGGGGAGCTGTTTTTT. V is TRBV2 and J is TRBJ2-2, with TRBD2 matching over 7 bases. This CDR3 has 15 residues. Germline V gene data show CDR1 as SNHLY and CDR2 as FYNNEI. J lost 0 bases, V lost 4 bases, and 2 bases had no gene match.

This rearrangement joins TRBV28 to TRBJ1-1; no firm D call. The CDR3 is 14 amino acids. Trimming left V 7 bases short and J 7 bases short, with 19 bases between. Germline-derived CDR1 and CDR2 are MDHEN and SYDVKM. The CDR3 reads CASKISQSLIEAFF. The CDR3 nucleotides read TGTGCCAGCAAAATCTCCCAGAGTCTCATTGAAGCTTTCTTT. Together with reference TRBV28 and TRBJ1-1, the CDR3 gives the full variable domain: DVKVTQSSRYLVKRTGEKVFLECVQDMDHENMFWYRQDPGLGLRLIYFSYDVKMKEKGDIPEGYSVSREKKERFSLILESASTNQTSMYLCASKISQSLIEAFFGQGTRLTVV.

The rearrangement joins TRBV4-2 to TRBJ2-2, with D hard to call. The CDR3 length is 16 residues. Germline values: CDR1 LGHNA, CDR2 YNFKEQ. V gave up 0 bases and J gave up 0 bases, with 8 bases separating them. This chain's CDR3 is CASSQEGGANTGELFF. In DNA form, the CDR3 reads TGTGCCAGCAGCCAAGAAGGCGGCGCGAACACCGGGGAGCTGTTTTTT.

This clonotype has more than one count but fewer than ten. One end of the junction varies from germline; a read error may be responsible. The CDR3 DNA reads TGTGCCAGCAGCCCAGGGGTAGGAAACATCCAGTACTTC. It encodes CASSPGVGNIQYF. The rearrangement links TRBV27 to TRBJ2-4, with a possible D match to TRBD1 (6 bases). Germline-derived CDR1 and CDR2 are MNHEY and SMNVEV (reference sequence). The CDR3 length is 13 residues.

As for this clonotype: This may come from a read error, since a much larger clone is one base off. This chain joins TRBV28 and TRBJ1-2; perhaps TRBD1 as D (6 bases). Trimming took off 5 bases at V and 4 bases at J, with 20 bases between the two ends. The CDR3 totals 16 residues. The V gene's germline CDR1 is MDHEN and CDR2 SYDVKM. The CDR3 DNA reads TGTGCCAGCAGTGCAAACGGGACACCGAAAAGCTATGGCTACACCTTC. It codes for CASSANGTPKSYGYTF.

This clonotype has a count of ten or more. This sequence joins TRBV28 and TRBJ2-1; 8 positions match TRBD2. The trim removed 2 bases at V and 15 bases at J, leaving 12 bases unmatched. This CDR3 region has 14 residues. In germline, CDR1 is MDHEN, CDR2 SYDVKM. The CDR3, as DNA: TGTGCCAGCAGTTTAAGTACTAGCGGAAAAGTCCGGTTCTTC. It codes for CASSLSTSGKVRFF.

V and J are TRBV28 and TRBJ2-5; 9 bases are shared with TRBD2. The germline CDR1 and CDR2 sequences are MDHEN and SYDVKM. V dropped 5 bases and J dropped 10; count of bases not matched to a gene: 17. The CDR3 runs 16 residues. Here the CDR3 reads CASSAPTSGPQGDQYF. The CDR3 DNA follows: TGTGCCAGCAGTGCCCCGACTAGCGGACCTCAAGGGGACCAGTACTTC.

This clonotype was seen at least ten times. CDR3 DNA sequence: TGTGCCAGCAGTTACGGTACACAATCCTACGAGCAGTACTTC. It is translated as CASSYGTQSYEQYF. V is TRBV6-5 and J is TRBJ2-7; D remains ambiguous. Germline values: CDR1 MNHEY, CDR2 SVGAGI. The CDR3 consists of 14 residues. V was pared by 2 bases and J by 1 base, with 9 bases between.

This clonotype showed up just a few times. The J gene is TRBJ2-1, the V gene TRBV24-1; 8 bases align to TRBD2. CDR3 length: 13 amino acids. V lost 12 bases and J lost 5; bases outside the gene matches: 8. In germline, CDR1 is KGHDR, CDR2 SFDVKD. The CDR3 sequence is CAAQSGRDNEQFF. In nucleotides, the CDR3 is TGTGCCGCCCAGTCCGGGAGGGACAATGAGCAGTTCTTC.

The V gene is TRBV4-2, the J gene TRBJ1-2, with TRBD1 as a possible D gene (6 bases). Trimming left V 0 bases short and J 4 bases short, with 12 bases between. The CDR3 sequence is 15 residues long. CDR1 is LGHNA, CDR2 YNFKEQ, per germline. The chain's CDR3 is CASSQDIGGSYGYTF. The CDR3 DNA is TGTGCCAGCAGCCAAGATATAGGGGGATCCTATGGCTACACCTTC.

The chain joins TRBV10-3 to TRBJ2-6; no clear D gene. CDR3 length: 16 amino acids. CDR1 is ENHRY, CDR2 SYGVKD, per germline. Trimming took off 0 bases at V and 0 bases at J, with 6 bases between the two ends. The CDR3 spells CAISESGNSGANVLTF. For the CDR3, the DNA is TGTGCCATCAGTGAGTCGGGAAACTCTGGGGCCAACGTCCTGACTTTC.

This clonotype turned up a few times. This CDR3 reads CASRKYDRGNEQFF. The CDR3 DNA is TGTGCCAGCAGAAAATACGACAGGGGCAATGAGCAGTTCTTC. The chain employs TRBV27 and TRBJ2-1; TRBD1 matches 8 bases. This CDR3 contains 14 residues. Germline loops: CDR1 MNHEY, CDR2 SMNVEV (reference sequence). V gave up 6 bases and J gave up 6 bases; unmatched junction bases: 7.

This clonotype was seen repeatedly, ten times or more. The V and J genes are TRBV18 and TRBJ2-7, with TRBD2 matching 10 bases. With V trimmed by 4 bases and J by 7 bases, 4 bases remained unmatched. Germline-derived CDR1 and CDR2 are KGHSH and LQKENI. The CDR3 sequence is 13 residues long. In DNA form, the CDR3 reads TGTGCCAGCTCACGACTAGCGGGCCCTGAGCAGTACTTC. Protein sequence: CASSRLAGPEQYF.

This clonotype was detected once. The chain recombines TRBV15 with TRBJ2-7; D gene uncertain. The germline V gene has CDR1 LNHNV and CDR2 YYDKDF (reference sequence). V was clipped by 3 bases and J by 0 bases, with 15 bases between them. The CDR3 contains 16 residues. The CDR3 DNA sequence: TGTGCCACCAGCAGCTCGAATGGAATACGCTCCTACGAGCAGTACTTC. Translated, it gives CATSSSNGIRSYEQYF.

CDR3 amino acids: CAAHSGGASSGNTIYF. The CDR3 nucleotides read TGTGCCGCCCATTCGGGAGGGGCGAGCTCTGGAAACACCATATATTTT. The chain is built from TRBV28 and TRBJ1-3; D may be TRBD1 (5 bases). This CDR3 comprises 16 residues. Trimming pared 11 bases from V and 0 bases from J, leaving 20 bases between. Germline V gives CDR1 MDHEN, CDR2 SYDVKM.

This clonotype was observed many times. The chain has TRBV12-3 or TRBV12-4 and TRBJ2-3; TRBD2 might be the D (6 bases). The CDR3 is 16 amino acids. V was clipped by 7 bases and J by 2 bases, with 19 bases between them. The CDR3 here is CASNSLGGAPTDTQYF. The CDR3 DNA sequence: TGTGCCAGCAACTCCCTCGGCGGGGCACCCACAGATACGCAGTATTTT.

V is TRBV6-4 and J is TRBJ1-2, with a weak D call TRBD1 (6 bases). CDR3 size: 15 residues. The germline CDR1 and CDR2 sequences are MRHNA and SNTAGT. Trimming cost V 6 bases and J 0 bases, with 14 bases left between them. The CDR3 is CASRQGPSTNYGYTF. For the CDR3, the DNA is TGTGCCAGCAGACAGGGACCCTCGACTAACTATGGCTACACCTTC.

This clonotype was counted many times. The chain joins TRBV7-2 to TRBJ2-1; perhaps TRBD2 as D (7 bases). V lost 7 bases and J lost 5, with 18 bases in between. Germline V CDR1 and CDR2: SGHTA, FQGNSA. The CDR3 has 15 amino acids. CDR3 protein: CASNGGGGPHNEQFF. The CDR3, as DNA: TGTGCCAGCAACGGGGGCGGGGGTCCCCACAATGAGCAGTTCTTC.

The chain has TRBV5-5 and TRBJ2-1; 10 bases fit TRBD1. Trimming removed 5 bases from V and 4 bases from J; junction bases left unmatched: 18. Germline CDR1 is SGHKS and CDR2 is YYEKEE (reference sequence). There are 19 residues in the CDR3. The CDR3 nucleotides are TGTGCCAGCAGATTTACGGGACAGGGGCTCCGGGATACTTACAATGAGCAGTTCTTC. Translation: CASRFTGQGLRDTYNEQFF.

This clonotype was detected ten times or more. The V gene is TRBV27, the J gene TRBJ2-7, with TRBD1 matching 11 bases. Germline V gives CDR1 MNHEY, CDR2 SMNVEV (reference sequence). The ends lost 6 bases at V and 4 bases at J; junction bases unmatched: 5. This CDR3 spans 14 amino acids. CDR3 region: CASSKDRGRYEQYF. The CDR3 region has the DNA TGTGCCAGCAGCAAGGACAGGGGGCGGTACGAGCAGTACTTC.

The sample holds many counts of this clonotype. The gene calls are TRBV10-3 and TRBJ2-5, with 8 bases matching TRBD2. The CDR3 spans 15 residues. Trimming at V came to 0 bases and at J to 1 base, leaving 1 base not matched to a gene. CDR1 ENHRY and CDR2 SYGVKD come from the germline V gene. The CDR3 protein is CAISESTSGQETQYF. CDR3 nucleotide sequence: TGTGCCATCAGTGAGTCCACTAGCGGCCAAGAGACCCAGTACTTC.

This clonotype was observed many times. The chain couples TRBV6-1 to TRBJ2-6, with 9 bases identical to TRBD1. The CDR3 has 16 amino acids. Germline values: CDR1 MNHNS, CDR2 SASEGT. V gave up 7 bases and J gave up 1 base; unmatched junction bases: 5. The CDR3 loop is CASKTGQGSGANVLTF. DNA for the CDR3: TGTGCCAGCAAAACGGGACAGGGATCTGGGGCCAACGTCCTGACTTTC.

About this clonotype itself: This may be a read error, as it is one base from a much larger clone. This chain's CDR3 is CATRDRVQDIQYF. In DNA form, the CDR3 reads TGTGCCACCCGGGACAGGGTCCAAGACATTCAGTACTTC. V and J are TRBV27 and TRBJ2-4; TRBD1 matches 9 bases. This CDR3 spans 13 amino acids. Germline lookup yields CDR1 MNHEY and CDR2 SMNVEV (reference sequence). V was pared by 10 bases and J by 8 bases, with 9 bases of the junction left unmatched.

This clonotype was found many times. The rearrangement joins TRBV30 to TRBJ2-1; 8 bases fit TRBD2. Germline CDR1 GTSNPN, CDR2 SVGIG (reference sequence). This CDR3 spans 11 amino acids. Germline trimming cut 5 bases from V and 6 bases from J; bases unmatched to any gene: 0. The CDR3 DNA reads TGTGCCTGGGGGACTAGCAATGAGCAGTTCTTC. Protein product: CAWGTSNEQFF. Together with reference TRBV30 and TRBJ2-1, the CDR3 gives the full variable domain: SQTIHQWPATLVQPVGSPLSLECTVEGTSNPNLYWYRQAAGRGLQLLFYSVGIGQISSEVPQNLSASRPQDRQFILSSKKLLLSDSGFYLCAWGTSNEQFFGPGTRLTVL.

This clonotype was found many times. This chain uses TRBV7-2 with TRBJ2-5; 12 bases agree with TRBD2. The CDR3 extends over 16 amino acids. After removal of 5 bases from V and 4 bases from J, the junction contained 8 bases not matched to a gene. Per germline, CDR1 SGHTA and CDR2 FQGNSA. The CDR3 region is CASSLSGLAGRETQYF. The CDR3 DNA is TGTGCCAGCAGCCTGAGTGGACTAGCGGGAAGAGAGACCCAGTACTTC.